These 23 T cell receptor beta chains were all obtained from the same sample, sequenced in a study of shared clonotypes between healthy human individuals. Measured with immunoSEQ multiplex PCR; TCRdb has only the in-frame clones, and not every one. The sample contains roughly 650,000 clones, around 96% of which appear only once. CD45RO-negative CD8 cells positively selected for CCR7 made up the naive population, which excluded terminally differentiated effector memory CD45RA+ cells. The specimen sequenced was naive CD8+ T cells sorted from blood. These receptor sequences come from a woman in her 30s in good health.

The chain is built from TRBV7-9 and TRBJ1-1; 7 bases are shared with TRBD1. The CDR3 extends over 13 amino acids. Germline trimming cut 5 bases from V and 4 bases from J; bases unmatched to any gene: 4. Per germline, CDR1 SEHNR and CDR2 FQNEAQ (reference sequence). As DNA, the CDR3 is TGTGCCAGCAGCCCCCGGGACAGCACTGAAGCTTTCTTT. Its protein product is CASSPRDSTEAFF. Looking up the rest from reference TRBV7-9 and TRBJ1-1 gives the full variable domain: DTGVSQNPRHKITKRGQNVTFRCDPISEHNRLYWYRQTLGQGPEFLTYFQNEAQLEKSRLLSDRFSAERPKGSFSTLEIQRTEQGDSAMYLCASSPRDSTEAFFGQGTRLTVV.

The V call is TRBV7-9, the J call TRBJ2-5; 8 bases line up with TRBD2. Per germline, CDR1 SEHNR and CDR2 FQNEAQ (reference sequence). The CDR3 consists of 14 residues. Germline trimming cut 5 bases from V and 4 bases from J; bases unmatched to any gene: 6. The CDR3 nucleotides read TGTGCCAGCAGCATGAGCGGGAGCTCAGAGACCCAGTACTTC. Residues: CASSMSGSSETQYF. The entire variable domain, with the rest obtained from reference TRBV7-9 and TRBJ2-5, is as follows: DTGVSQNPRHKITKRGQNVTFRCDPISEHNRLYWYRQTLGQGPEFLTYFQNEAQLEKSRLLSDRFSAERPKGSFSTLEIQRTEQGDSAMYLCASSMSGSSETQYFGPGTRLLVL.

The chain links TRBV28 to TRBJ2-7; maybe TRBD2 (5 bases). CDR1 is MDHEN and CDR2 is SYDVKM in the germline V gene. V was clipped by 6 bases and J by 0 bases, with 15 bases between them. The CDR3 runs to 15 residues. CDR3 in amino acids: CASSRETTSSYEQYF. Here the CDR3 DNA reads TGTGCCAGCAGCCGGGAAACTACTAGCTCCTACGAGCAGTACTTC.

The J gene is TRBJ2-1, the V gene TRBV19, with D unresolved. The CDR3 covers 13 residues. Looked up from germline, CDR1 is LNHDA and CDR2 is SQIVND (reference sequence). Deletions cut 3 bases from V and 4 bases from J, with 7 bases between. In nucleotides, the CDR3 is TGTGCCAGTAGTATGACGCCGTACAATGAGCAGTTCTTC. It is translated as CASSMTPYNEQFF.

Details on this clone: This CDR3 is also generated by other DNA sequences in the sample. The V gene is TRBV19, the J gene TRBJ1-1; D is uncertain. Between the trimmed V and J ends, which lost 2 bases and 2 bases, there was a span of 9 bases. This CDR3 has 14 residues. Germline CDR1 reads LNHDA; CDR2 reads SQIVND (reference sequence). For the CDR3, the DNA is TGTGCCAGTAGTATAAGGGATCTCAACACTGAAGCTTTCTTT. Translation: CASSIRDLNTEAFF.

This clone was observed a single time. The rearrangement links TRBV7-9 to TRBJ2-3; 11 bases fit TRBD2. This CDR3 spans 17 amino acids. Germline-derived CDR1 and CDR2 are SEHNR and FQNEAQ (reference sequence). The V segment lost 5 bases and the J segment 3 bases; nucleotides outside the gene matches: 10. The CDR3 reads CASSQRIAGGPTDTQYF. The CDR3 nucleotides are TGTGCCAGCAGCCAACGAATAGCGGGAGGGCCTACAGATACGCAGTATTTT. The whole variable domain, filled in from reference TRBV7-9 and TRBJ2-3, reads DTGVSQNPRHKITKRGQNVTFRCDPISEHNRLYWYRQTLGQGPEFLTYFQNEAQLEKSRLLSDRFSAERPKGSFSTLEIQRTEQGDSAMYLCASSQRIAGGPTDTQYFGPGTRLTVL.

CDR3 protein: CASTYTGGVEQYF. Here the CDR3 DNA reads TGTGCCAGCACCTACACAGGGGGCGTGGAGCAGTACTTC. The gene calls are TRBV5-4 and TRBJ2-7; TRBD1 matches 9 bases. The ends lost 6 bases at V and 7 bases at J; junction bases unmatched: 8. Germline CDR1 SGHNT, CDR2 YYREEE (reference sequence). The CDR3 sequence is 13 residues long. The full variable domain, with the rest looked up from reference TRBV5-4 and TRBJ2-7, is ETGVTQSPTHLIKTRGQQVTLRCSSQSGHNTVSWYQQALGQGPQFIFQYYREEENGRGNFPPRFSGLQFPNYSSELNVNALELDDSALYLCASTYTGGVEQYFGPGTRLTVT.

The gene calls are TRBV14 and TRBJ2-3; no definite D call. V lost 0 bases and J 3 bases, leaving 7 bases between the germline ends. Germline CDR1 reads SGHDN; CDR2 reads FVKESK. CDR3 size: 14 residues. The CDR3 loop is CASSQDLRTDTQYF. The DNA of the CDR3 is TGTGCCAGCAGCCAAGACCTCCGGACAGATACGCAGTATTTT.

The chain couples TRBV14 to TRBJ2-7, with D uncertain. The CDR3 totals 17 residues. Germline CDR1 reads SGHDN; CDR2 reads FVKESK. V dropped 1 base and J dropped 1 base, with 17 bases sitting between them. CDR3 DNA sequence: TGTGCCAGCAGCCAAGGGAACCAGGAATACTCATCCTACGAGCAGTACTTC. Its protein product is CASSQGNQEYSSYEQYF.

About this clone: Other DNA sequences within the sample encode an identical CDR3. The chain links TRBV13 to TRBJ1-5; D not certain. Germline V gene data show CDR1 as PRHDT and CDR2 as FYEKMQ (reference sequence). Trimming took 0 bases from V and 0 from J, leaving 3 bases between them. The CDR3 has 14 amino acids. CDR3 sequence: CASSLGGSNQPQHF. CDR3 sequence (DNA): TGTGCCAGCAGCTTAGGCGGTAGCAATCAGCCCCAGCATTTT.

The genes are TRBV28 and TRBJ2-7; no clear D. There are 11 residues in the CDR3. V lost 7 bases to trimming and J lost 3 bases, with 7 bases between them. Germline V lookup: CDR1 MDHEN, CDR2 SYDVKM. The CDR3, as DNA: TGTGCCAGCACGGAAGGCTACGAGCAGTACTTC. Amino acid sequence: CASTEGYEQYF.

The chain joins TRBV2 to TRBJ2-7; D uncertain. V lost 2 bases and J 3 bases, leaving 11 bases between the germline ends. Germline loops: CDR1 SNHLY, CDR2 FYNNEI. The length of the CDR3 is 14 residues. CDR3 loop: CASSENLAGYEQYF. CDR3 bases: TGTGCCAGCAGTGAAAATCTTGCCGGCTACGAGCAGTACTTC.

This chain links TRBV11-1 with TRBJ2-3, with D perhaps TRBD1 (6 bases). This CDR3 has 16 amino acids. Germline V gives CDR1 SGHAT, CDR2 FQDESV (reference sequence). V lost 1 base and J lost 0, with 11 bases in between. The CDR3 loop is CASSLEQGFSTDTQYF. The CDR3 DNA reads TGTGCCAGCAGCTTAGAACAGGGATTTAGCACAGATACGCAGTATTTT.

The genes are TRBV7-2 and TRBJ2-3; D unclear. The CDR3 totals 14 residues. Germline V gene data show CDR1 as SGHTA and CDR2 as FQGNSA. With 1 base removed from V and 4 bases from J, the gap between germline ends came to 9 bases. In nucleotides, the CDR3 is TGTGCCAGCAGCTTAGTTAGCCCGTCAGATACGCAGTATTTT. Translated: CASSLVSPSDTQYF.

In this sample, this clone turned up once. The chain combines TRBV9 with TRBJ2-2, with D possibly matching TRBD2 (6 bases). The V gene's germline CDR1 is SGDLS and CDR2 YYNGEE. The CDR3 has 15 residues. Trimming shortened V by 0 bases and J by 7 bases, and 13 bases separated the two germline ends. The CDR3 DNA reads as TGTGCCAGCAGCGTAGAACTAGCCGCTAACGGGGAGCTGTTTTTT. Translation: CASSVELAANGELFF.

The chain joins TRBV27 to TRBJ2-1, with TRBD2 identical over 9 bases. The CDR3 has 16 amino acids. V trimming: 5 bases; J trimming: 4 bases; junction bases outside the gene matches: 9. Germline lookup yields CDR1 MNHEY and CDR2 SMNVEV (reference sequence). The CDR3 region has the DNA TGTGCCAGCAGTGGAGATCTAGCGGGGTTATACAATGAGCAGTTCTTC. This translates into CASSGDLAGLYNEQFF.

Here the CDR3 DNA reads TGTGCCACCAGCAGAGGGACAGACACCGGGGAGCTGTTTTTT. Translation gives CATSRGTDTGELFF. This chain links TRBV15 with TRBJ2-2; weak D call: TRBD1 (6 bases). The CDR3 loop spans 14 amino acids. The germline V and J ends were trimmed by 1 base and 3 bases, with 6 bases remaining between them. Germline V gene lookup returns CDR1 LNHNV and CDR2 YYDKDF (reference sequence). Looking up the rest from reference TRBV15 and TRBJ2-2 gives the full variable domain: DAMVIQNPRYQVTQFGKPVTLSCSQTLNHNVMYWYQQKSSQAPKLLFHYYDKDFNNEADTPDNFQSRRPNTSFCFLDIRSPGLGDTAMYLCATSRGTDTGELFFGEGSRLTVL.

The genes are TRBV4-1 and TRBJ2-7, with a tentative D call TRBD1 (6 bases). V dropped 2 bases and J dropped 5 bases, with 13 bases sitting between them. Per germline, CDR1 MGHRA and CDR2 YSYEKL. The length of the CDR3 is 14 residues. CDR3: CASSQPGVGHEQYF. CDR3 bases: TGCGCCAGCAGCCAACCAGGGGTAGGTCACGAGCAGTACTTC.

The V and J genes are TRBV2 and TRBJ2-7; D uncertain. Germline V lookup: CDR1 SNHLY, CDR2 FYNNEI. Deletions cut 1 base from V and 6 bases from J, with 7 bases between. The CDR3 is made up of 12 amino acids. The CDR3 spells CASSEGVAEQYF. In DNA form, the CDR3 reads TGTGCCAGCAGTGAAGGAGTCGCCGAGCAGTACTTC.

The chain combines TRBV15 with TRBJ2-2; D is unresolved. The CDR3 is 13 residues long. The V end lost 4 bases, the J end lost 2 bases, and 5 bases lay between the germline ends. Germline V gene sequence: CDR1 LNHNV, CDR2 YYDKDF (reference sequence). As DNA, the CDR3 is TGTGCCACCAGCACCGGAAACACCGGGGAGCTGTTTTTT. Translated, it gives CATSTGNTGELFF.

The rearrangement links TRBV6-5 to TRBJ2-7; tentatively, D is TRBD2 (5 bases). The V and J ends lost 2 bases and 4 bases respectively, with 6 bases between them. Germline V lookup: CDR1 MNHEY, CDR2 SVGAGI. This CDR3 is 12 amino acids long. The CDR3 loop reads CASSYRGYEQYF. The CDR3 DNA reads as TGTGCCAGCAGTTACCGGGGTTACGAGCAGTACTTC.

This chain joins TRBV11-2 and TRBJ2-7, with D perhaps matching TRBD2 (5 bases). In germline, CDR1 is SGHAT, CDR2 FQNNGV. V gave up 1 base and J gave up 3 bases, with 19 bases separating them. There are 17 residues in the CDR3. The CDR3 reads CASSLADPWRAGYEQYF. The CDR3 nucleotides are TGTGCCAGCAGCTTAGCCGACCCTTGGCGCGCGGGCTACGAGCAGTACTTC.

V usage is TRBV5-5 and J usage is TRBJ2-7; possible D gene TRBD2, 6 bases. The V gene lost 4 bases and the J gene lost 1 base, with 12 bases spanning the gap. This CDR3 comprises 14 residues. Germline CDR1 reads SGHKS; CDR2 reads YYEKEE (reference sequence). CDR3 bases: TGTGCCAGCAGCGTCACCGGGACTTCCTACGAGCAGTACTTC. Encoded protein: CASSVTGTSYEQYF. Drawing the rest from reference TRBV5-5 and TRBJ2-7, the complete variable domain is DAGVTQSPTHLIKTRGQQVTLRCSPISGHKSVSWYQQVLGQGPQFIFQYYEKEERGRGNFPDRFSARQFPNYSSELNVNALLLGDSALYLCASSVTGTSYEQYFGPGTRLTVT.